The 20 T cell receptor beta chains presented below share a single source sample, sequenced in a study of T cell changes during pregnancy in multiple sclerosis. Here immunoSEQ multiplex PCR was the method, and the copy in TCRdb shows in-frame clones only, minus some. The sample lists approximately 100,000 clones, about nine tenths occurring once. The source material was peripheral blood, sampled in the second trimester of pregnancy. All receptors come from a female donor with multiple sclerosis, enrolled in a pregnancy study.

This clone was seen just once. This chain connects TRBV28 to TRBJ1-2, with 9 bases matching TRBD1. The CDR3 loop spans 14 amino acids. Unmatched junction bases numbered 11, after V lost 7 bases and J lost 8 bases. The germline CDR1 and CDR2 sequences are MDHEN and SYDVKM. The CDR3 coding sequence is TGTGCCAGCACCACTGAGGACAGGGGAGGAGGCTACACCTTC. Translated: CASTTEDRGGGYTF.

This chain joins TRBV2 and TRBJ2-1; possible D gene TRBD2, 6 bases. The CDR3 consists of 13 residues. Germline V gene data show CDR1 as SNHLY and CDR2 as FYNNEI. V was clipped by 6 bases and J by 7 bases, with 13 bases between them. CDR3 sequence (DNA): TGTGCCAGCAGACCGGGAGCTTCGAATGAGCAGTTCTTC. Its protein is CASRPGASNEQFF.

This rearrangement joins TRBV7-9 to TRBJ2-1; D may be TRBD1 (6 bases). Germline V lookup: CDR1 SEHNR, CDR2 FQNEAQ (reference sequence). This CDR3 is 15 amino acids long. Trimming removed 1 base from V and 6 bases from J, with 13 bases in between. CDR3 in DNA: TGTGCCAGCAGCTTAGTGGCAGGGGTCTCCAATGAGCAGTTCTTC. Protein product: CASSLVAGVSNEQFF.

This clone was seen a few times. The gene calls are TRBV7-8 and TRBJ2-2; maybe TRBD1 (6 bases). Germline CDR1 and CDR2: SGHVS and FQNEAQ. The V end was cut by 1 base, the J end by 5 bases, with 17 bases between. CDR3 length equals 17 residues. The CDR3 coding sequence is TGTGCCAGCAGCTTAGACTACAGGGAAGGGGGTACCGGGGAGCTGTTTTTT. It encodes CASSLDYREGGTGELFF.

This CDR3 is CASSEQGIRQETQYF. The CDR3 nucleotides are TGTGCCAGCAGTGAGCAGGGAATCCGACAAGAGACCCAGTACTTC. The V gene is TRBV2, the J gene TRBJ2-5, with D possibly being TRBD1 (5 bases). The CDR3 extends over 15 amino acids. V lost 3 bases and J lost 2, with 13 bases in between. Germline-derived CDR1 and CDR2 are SNHLY and FYNNEI.

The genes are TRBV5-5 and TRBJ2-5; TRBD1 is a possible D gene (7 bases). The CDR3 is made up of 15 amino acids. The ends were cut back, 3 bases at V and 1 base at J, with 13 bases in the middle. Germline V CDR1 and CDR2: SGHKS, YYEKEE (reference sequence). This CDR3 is CASSWRDSSQETQYF. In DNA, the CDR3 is TGTGCCAGCAGCTGGCGGGACAGCAGCCAAGAGACCCAGTACTTC.

The CDR3 here is CASSIGSTDTQYF. CDR3 nucleotides: TGTGCCAGCAGCATCGGGAGCACAGATACGCAGTATTTT. The chain is built from TRBV2 and TRBJ2-3, with D hard to call. CDR1 SNHLY and CDR2 FYNNEI come from the germline V gene. This CDR3 spans 13 amino acids. V lost 6 bases to trimming and J lost 0 bases, with 7 bases between them.

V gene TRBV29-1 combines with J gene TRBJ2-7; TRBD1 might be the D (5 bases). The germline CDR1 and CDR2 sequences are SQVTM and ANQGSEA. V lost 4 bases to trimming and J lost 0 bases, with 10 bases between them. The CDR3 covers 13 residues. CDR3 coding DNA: TGCAGCGTTGGGGCAGACAGCTCCTACGAGCAGTACTTC. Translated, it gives CSVGADSSYEQYF.

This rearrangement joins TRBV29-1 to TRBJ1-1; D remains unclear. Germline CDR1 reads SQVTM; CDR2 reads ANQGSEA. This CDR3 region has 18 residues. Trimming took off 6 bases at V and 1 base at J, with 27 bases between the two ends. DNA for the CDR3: TGCAGCGTGCGGCTTATATCGGCAGAGTTTGTGGAGAACACTGAAGCTTTCTTT. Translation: CSVRLISAEFVENTEAFF.

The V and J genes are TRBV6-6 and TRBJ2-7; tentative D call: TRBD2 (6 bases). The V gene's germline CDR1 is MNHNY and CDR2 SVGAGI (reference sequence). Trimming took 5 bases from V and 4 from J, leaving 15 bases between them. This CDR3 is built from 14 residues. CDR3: CASSKSSADYEQYF. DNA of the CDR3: TGTGCCAGCAGTAAATCTAGCGCAGATTACGAGCAGTACTTC.

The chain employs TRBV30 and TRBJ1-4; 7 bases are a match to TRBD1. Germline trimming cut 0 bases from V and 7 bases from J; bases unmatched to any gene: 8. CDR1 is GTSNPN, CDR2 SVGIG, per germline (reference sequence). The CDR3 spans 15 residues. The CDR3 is CAWSVLGRGTEKLFF. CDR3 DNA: TGTGCCTGGAGTGTACTTGGCAGGGGGACTGAAAAACTGTTTTTT.

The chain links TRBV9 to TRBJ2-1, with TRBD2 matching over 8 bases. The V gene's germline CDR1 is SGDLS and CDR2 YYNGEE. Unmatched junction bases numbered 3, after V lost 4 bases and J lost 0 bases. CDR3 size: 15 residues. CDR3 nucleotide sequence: TGTGCCAGCAGCTTAAGCGGGAGCTCCTACAATGAGCAGTTCTTC. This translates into CASSLSGSSYNEQFF.

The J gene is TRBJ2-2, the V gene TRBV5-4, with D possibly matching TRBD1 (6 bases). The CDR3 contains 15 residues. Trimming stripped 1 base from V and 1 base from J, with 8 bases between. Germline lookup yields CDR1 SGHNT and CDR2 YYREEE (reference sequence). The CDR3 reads CASSLQTGNTGELFF. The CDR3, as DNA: TGTGCCAGCAGCTTGCAGACAGGGAACACCGGGGAGCTGTTTTTT.

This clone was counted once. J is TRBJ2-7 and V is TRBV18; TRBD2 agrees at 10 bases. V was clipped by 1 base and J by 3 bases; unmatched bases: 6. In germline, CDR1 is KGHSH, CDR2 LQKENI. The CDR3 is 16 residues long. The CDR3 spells CASSPRKLAGFYEQYF. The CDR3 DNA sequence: TGTGCCAGCTCACCACGGAAACTAGCGGGATTCTACGAGCAGTACTTC.

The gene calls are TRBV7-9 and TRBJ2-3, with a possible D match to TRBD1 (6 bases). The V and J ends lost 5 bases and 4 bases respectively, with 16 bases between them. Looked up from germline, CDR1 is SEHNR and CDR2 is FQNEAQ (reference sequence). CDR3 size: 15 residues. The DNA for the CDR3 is TGTGCCAGCAGCCTAGGGACACTGGTGTCAGATACGCAGTATTTT. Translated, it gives CASSLGTLVSDTQYF.

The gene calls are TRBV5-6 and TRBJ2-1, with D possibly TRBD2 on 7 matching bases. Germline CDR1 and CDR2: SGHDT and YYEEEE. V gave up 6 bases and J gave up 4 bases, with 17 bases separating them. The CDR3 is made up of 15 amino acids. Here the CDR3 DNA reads TGTGCCAGCACCTGGTGGGGAGGGGGGTACAATGAGCAGTTCTTC. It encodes CASTWWGGGYNEQFF. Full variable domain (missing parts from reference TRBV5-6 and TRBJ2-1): DAGVTQSPTHLIKTRGQQVTLRCSPKSGHDTVSWYQQALGQGPQFIFQYYEEEERQRGNFPDRFSGHQFPNYSSELNVNALLLGDSALYLCASTWWGGGYNEQFFGPGTRLTVL.

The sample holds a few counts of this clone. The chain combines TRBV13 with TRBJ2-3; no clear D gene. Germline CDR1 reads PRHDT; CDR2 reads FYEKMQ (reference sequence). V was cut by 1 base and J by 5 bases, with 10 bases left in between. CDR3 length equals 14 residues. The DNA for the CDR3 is TGTGCCAGCAGCTTAGCCACTCGCGGAGATACGCAGTATTTT. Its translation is CASSLATRGDTQYF.

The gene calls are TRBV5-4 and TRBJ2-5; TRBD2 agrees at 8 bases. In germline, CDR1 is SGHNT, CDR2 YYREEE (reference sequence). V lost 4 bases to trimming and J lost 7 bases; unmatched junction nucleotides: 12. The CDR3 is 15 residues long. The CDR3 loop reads CASSPRGGPRSTQYF. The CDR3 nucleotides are TGTGCCAGCAGCCCCCGGGGGGGGCCGAGGTCGACCCAGTACTTC.

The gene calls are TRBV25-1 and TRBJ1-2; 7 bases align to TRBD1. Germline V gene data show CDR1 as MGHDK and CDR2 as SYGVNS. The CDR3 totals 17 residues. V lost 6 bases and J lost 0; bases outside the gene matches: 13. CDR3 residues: CASSRGGRSSTNYGYTF. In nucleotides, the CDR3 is TGTGCCAGCAGCAGAGGGGGCAGATCCTCGACTAACTATGGCTACACCTTC.

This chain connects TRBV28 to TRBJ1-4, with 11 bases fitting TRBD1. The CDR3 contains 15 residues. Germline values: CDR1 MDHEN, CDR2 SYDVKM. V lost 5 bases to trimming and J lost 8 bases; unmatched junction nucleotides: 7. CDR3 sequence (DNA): TGTGCCAGCAGTAAACTCCGGGACAGGGGGGAAAAACTGTTTTTT. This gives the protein CASSKLRDRGEKLFF.